The 8 T cell receptor beta chains listed next were all sequenced from one sample in a study of T cell changes during pregnancy in multiple sclerosis. Clones were read by immunoSEQ multiplex PCR, and TCRdb kept only the in-frame ones, dropping some. The data show tens of thousands of clones, roughly 90% seen once. The source was peripheral blood, collected in the third trimester of pregnancy. The receptors were gathered from a female donor in good health, enrolled as a control in a pregnancy study.

The rearrangement joins TRBV30 to TRBJ1-6; D uncertain. The CDR3 is 13 amino acids. Germline values: CDR1 GTSNPN, CDR2 SVGIG (reference sequence). V dropped 4 bases and J dropped 9 bases, with 13 bases sitting between them. CDR3 coding DNA: TGTGCCTGGAATGGTTTAGAGAGTTCACCCCTCCACTTT. Translated, it gives CAWNGLESSPLHF. Filled out from reference TRBV30 and TRBJ1-6, the complete variable domain reads SQTIHQWPATLVQPVGSPLSLECTVEGTSNPNLYWYRQAAGRGLQLLFYSVGIGQISSEVPQNLSASRPQDRQFILSSKKLLLSDSGFYLCAWNGLESSPLHFGNGTRLTVT.

The rearrangement joins TRBV5-8 to TRBJ2-1; D unclear. Germline CDR1 reads SGHTS; CDR2 reads YDEGEE. CDR3 length: 14 amino acids. V gave up 0 bases and J gave up 3 bases, with 7 bases separating them. As DNA, the CDR3 is TGTGCCAGCAGCTTGGGACAATACTACAATGAGCAGTTCTTC. Its translation: CASSLGQYYNEQFF.

The chain combines TRBV5-8 with TRBJ2-3; a weak D match, TRBD1 (5 bases). The CDR3 is 13 residues long. The V and J ends lost 3 bases and 5 bases respectively, with 10 bases between them. Germline-derived CDR1 and CDR2 are SGHTS and YDEGEE. CDR3 nucleotide sequence: TGTGCCAGCAGCTCCCCAGGGATAGATACGCAGTATTTT. Amino acids: CASSSPGIDTQYF.

The V gene is TRBV9, the J gene TRBJ2-3; 9 bases map to TRBD2. Trimming cost V 3 bases and J 6 bases; bases outside gene matches: 17. Germline loops: CDR1 SGDLS, CDR2 YYNGEE. The CDR3 loop spans 18 amino acids. The DNA of the CDR3 is TGTGCCAGCAGCGGTAGAGGGGGACGAGCGGGGGGCCGGGATACGCAGTATTTT. This sequence encodes CASSGRGGRAGGRDTQYF.

V and J are TRBV19 and TRBJ1-2, with 7 bases matching TRBD1. In germline, CDR1 is LNHDA, CDR2 SQIVND (reference sequence). The CDR3 runs to 17 residues. V was clipped by 6 bases and J by 0 bases; unmatched bases: 13. This chain's CDR3 is CASSPTLAGGSNYGYTF. DNA for the CDR3: TGTGCCAGTAGCCCGACGTTGGCAGGGGGATCTAACTATGGCTACACCTTC.

The rearrangement uses TRBV6-1 and TRBJ2-7; 12 nucleotides match TRBD2. The CDR3 is made up of 14 amino acids. V dropped 6 bases and J dropped 3; count of bases not matched to a gene: 3. Germline CDR1 reads MNHNS; CDR2 reads SASEGT. The chain's CDR3 is CASRALAGGYEQYF. CDR3 nucleotides: TGTGCCAGCAGGGCACTAGCGGGAGGCTACGAGCAGTACTTC.

This chain connects TRBV2 to TRBJ2-1, with D possibly being TRBD1 (6 bases). The germline V and J ends were trimmed by 5 bases and 0 bases, with 14 bases remaining between them. There are 16 residues in the CDR3. Germline V CDR1 and CDR2: SNHLY, FYNNEI. This CDR3 reads CASSSTGMNSYNEQFF. The CDR3 DNA sequence: TGTGCCAGCAGTTCTACAGGGATGAACTCCTACAATGAGCAGTTCTTC.

This chain links TRBV6-5 with TRBJ1-1, with unresolved D. CDR1 is MNHEY and CDR2 is SVGAGI in the germline V gene. The CDR3 consists of 15 residues. Trimming removed 2 bases at V and 5 bases at J, with 15 bases between. The CDR3 protein is CASSYREGRVTEAFF. The CDR3 bases are TGTGCCAGCAGTTACCGGGAAGGGCGGGTTACTGAAGCTTTCTTT.